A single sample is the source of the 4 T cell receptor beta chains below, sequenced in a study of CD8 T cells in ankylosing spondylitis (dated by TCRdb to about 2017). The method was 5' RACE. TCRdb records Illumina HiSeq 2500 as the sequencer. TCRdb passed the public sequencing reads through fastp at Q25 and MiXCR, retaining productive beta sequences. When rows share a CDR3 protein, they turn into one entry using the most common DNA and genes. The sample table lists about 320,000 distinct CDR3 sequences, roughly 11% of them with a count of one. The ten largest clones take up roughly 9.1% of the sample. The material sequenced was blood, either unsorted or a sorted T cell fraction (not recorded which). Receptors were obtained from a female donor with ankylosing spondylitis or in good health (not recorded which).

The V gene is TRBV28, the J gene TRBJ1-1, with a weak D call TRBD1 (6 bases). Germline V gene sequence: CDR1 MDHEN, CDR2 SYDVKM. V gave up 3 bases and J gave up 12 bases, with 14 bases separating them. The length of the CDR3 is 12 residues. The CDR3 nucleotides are TGTGCCAGCAGTTTGGGGGCAGGGAGGACTTTCTTT. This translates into CASSLGAGRTFF.

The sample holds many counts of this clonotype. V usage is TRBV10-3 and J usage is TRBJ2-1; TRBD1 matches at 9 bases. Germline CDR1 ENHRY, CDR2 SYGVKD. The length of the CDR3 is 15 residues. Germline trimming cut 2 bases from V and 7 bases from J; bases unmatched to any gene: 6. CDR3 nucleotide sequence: TGTGCCATCAGTGAGACCGGGACAGGGAGAAATGAGCAGTTCTTC. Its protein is CAISETGTGRNEQFF.

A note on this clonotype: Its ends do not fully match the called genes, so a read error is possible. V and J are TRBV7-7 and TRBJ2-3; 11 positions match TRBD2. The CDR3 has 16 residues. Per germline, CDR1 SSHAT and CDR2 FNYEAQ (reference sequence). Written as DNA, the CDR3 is TGTGCTAGCAGCCGCCTAGCGGGGGGTCGCACAGATACGCAGTATTTT. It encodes CASSRLAGGRTDTQYF.

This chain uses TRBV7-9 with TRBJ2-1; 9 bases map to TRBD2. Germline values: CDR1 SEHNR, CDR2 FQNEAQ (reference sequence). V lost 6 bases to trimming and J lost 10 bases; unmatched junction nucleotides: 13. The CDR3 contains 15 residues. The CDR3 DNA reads TGTGCCAGCAGTACACCAGCCGGGACTAGCACCGAGCAGTTCTTC. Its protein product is CASSTPAGTSTEQFF.